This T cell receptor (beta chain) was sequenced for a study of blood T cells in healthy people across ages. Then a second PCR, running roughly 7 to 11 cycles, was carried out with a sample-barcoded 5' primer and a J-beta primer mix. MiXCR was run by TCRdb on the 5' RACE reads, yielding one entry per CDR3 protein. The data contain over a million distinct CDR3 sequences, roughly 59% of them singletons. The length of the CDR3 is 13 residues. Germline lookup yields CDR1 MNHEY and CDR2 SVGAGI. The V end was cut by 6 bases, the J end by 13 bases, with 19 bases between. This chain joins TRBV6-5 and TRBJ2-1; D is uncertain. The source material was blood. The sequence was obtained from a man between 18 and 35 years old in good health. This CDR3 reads CASSPSWVMSQFF. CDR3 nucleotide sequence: TGTGCCAGCAGCCCCTCCTGGGTAATGAGTCAGTTCTTC.